Listed here are 9 T cell receptor beta chains from one sample, sequenced in a study of shared clonotypes between healthy human individuals. The table came from immunoSEQ multiplex PCR; TCRdb's copy has only in-frame clones and leaves some out. The profile shows about 730,000 clones, just under 75% of them singletons. The source material was memory CD4+ T cells sorted from blood. Subset meaning: CD45RA-negative fraction. The origin of the receptors is a woman between 25 and 40 years old in good health.

The chain has TRBV19 and TRBJ1-1; D is unclear. The CDR3 sequence is 13 residues long. With 8 bases removed from V and 0 bases from J, the gap between germline ends came to 10 bases. Germline V gene sequence: CDR1 LNHDA, CDR2 SQIVND (reference sequence). This CDR3 is CASSRFVNTEAFF. CDR3 nucleotides: TGTGCCAGTTCAAGGTTTGTGAACACTGAAGCTTTCTTT.

The genes are TRBV2 and TRBJ2-7; 12 positions match TRBD1. V shed 7 bases and J 4 bases; nucleotides not matched to a gene: 8. The germline V gene encodes CDR1 SNHLY and CDR2 FYNNEI. This CDR3 is 15 amino acids long. CDR3 protein: CASTTGTGGEYEQYF. In DNA, the CDR3 is TGTGCCAGCACAACCGGGACAGGGGGCGAGTACGAGCAGTACTTC. Full variable domain (remainder filled in from reference TRBV2 and TRBJ2-7): EPEVTQTPSHQVTQMGQEVILRCVPISNHLYFYWYRQILGQKVEFLVSFYNNEISEKSEIFDDQFSVERPDGSNFTLKIRSTKLEDSAMYFCASTTGTGGEYEQYFGPGTRLTVT.

With respect to this clone: It differs at one base from a far larger clone, so likely a read error. V and J are TRBV4-1 and TRBJ2-6, with TRBD2 matching 8 bases. CDR3 length equals 17 residues. J was trimmed by 0 bases and V by 10 bases; bases with no gene match: 11. The germline gives CDR1 MGHRA, CDR2 YSYEKL. CDR3 region: CANRPVGGDSGANVLTF. DNA for the CDR3: TGCGCCAACAGGCCCGTCGGGGGGGACTCTGGGGCCAACGTCCTGACTTTC.

The count of this clone is one. The chain is built from TRBV7-9 and TRBJ2-7; D possibly corresponds to TRBD2 (5 bases). Germline CDR1 is SEHNR and CDR2 is FQNEAQ (reference sequence). V was clipped by 4 bases and J by 4 bases, with 14 bases between them. The CDR3 is made up of 14 amino acids. The chain's CDR3 is CASSSTSTQYEQYF. The CDR3 DNA sequence: TGTGCCAGCAGCTCAACTAGTACCCAGTACGAGCAGTACTTC.

DNA for the CDR3: TGTGCCAGTAGCCTAAATTTGGAGAGCTACGAGCAGTACTTC. Encoded protein: CASSLNLESYEQYF. The chain recombines TRBV19 with TRBJ2-7; D is undetermined. The ends were cut back, 6 bases at V and 3 bases at J, with 15 bases in the middle. The V gene's germline CDR1 is LNHDA and CDR2 SQIVND (reference sequence). The CDR3 is 14 amino acids. Combining the CDR3 with reference TRBV19 and TRBJ2-7 gives the whole variable domain DGGITQSPKYLFRKEGQNVTLSCEQNLNHDAMYWYRQDPGQGLRLIYYSQIVNDFQKGDIAEGYSVSREKKESFPLTVTSAQKNPTAFYLCASSLNLESYEQYFGPGTRLTVT.

This clone was counted ten times or more. This rearrangement joins TRBV15 to TRBJ2-5, with D perhaps TRBD1 (6 bases). TRBJ2-7 explains the end of the DNA better; the J call may be wrong. Germline assignment: CDR1 LNHNV and CDR2 YYDKDF (reference sequence). The CDR3 spans 16 residues. The CDR3 loop reads CATSRDLAGAFYEQYF. The CDR3, as DNA: TGTGCCACCAGCAGAGATTTGGCAGGGGCATTCTACGAGCAGTACTTC.

In regard to this clone: The junction shows a germline mismatch at one end, possibly a read error. The chain has TRBV27 and TRBJ2-2, with 12 positions matching TRBD2. The germline V gene has CDR1 MNHEY and CDR2 SMNVEV (reference sequence). There are 19 residues in the CDR3. The CDR3, as DNA: TGTGCCAGCAGTTTGCGGACAGGACGGACTAGCGGGAACGCCGGGGAGCTGTTTTTT. Translation gives CASSLRTGRTSGNAGELFF.

The table lists this clone with a count of one. The chain joins TRBV5-1 to TRBJ2-3, with 10 bases identical to TRBD2. This CDR3 is built from 15 residues. V gave up 3 bases and J gave up 3 bases; unmatched junction bases: 4. CDR1 is SGHRS and CDR2 is YFSETQ in the germline V gene. CDR3 protein: CASSSGLAETDTQYF. The CDR3 DNA is TGCGCCAGCAGCTCAGGACTAGCGGAGACAGATACGCAGTATTTT.

The chain carries TRBV7-8 and TRBJ2-7; D is possibly TRBD1 (6 bases). V gave up 5 bases and J gave up 3 bases, with 14 bases separating them. The CDR3 has 14 amino acids. Germline V CDR1 and CDR2: SGHVS, FQNEAQ. CDR3 DNA: TGTGCCAGCAGCCGACAGGTTGTGGGCTACGAGCAGTACTTC. Translating it yields CASSRQVVGYEQYF.